The clone carrying this TCR beta chain was detected only a few times. No antigen is known for it. Across 18 months, stable Graves' hyperthyroidism was marked by no progression to ophthalmopathy. This entry belongs to a study of T cells in Graves' hyperthyroidism and ophthalmopathy. CDR1 is SGHRS, CDR2 YFSETQ, per germline. The CDR3 has 16 residues. Trimming took 4 bases from V and 0 from J; bases not matched to a gene: 8. General observations from the study: Appearing also in blood were most of the thyroid clonotypes expanded above 0.001. Ophthalmopathy was predicted by the model a median of about 6.7 months ahead of onset. A 13 V-J signature model discriminated ophthalmopathy versus stable hyperthyroidism.

Researchers took RNA transcripts and amplified the TCR beta CDR3 regions from them. TCR CDR3 underwent first-round RT-PCR with the HTBI primer set. One entry per CDR3 protein results from TCRdb running MiXCR on the multiplex PCR reads. The sample yields hundreds of thousands of distinct CDR3 sequences, 35% to 40% seen once. V is TRBV5-1 and J is TRBJ2-5, with 8 bases aligning to TRBD1. The sequenced sample was blood. The sequence was collected from a young man with Graves' hyperthyroidism. CDR3 sequence (DNA): TGCGCCAGCAGCCCATGGACAGGGTTGGACCAAGAGACCCAGTACTTC. Amino acid sequence: CASSPWTGLDQETQYF.